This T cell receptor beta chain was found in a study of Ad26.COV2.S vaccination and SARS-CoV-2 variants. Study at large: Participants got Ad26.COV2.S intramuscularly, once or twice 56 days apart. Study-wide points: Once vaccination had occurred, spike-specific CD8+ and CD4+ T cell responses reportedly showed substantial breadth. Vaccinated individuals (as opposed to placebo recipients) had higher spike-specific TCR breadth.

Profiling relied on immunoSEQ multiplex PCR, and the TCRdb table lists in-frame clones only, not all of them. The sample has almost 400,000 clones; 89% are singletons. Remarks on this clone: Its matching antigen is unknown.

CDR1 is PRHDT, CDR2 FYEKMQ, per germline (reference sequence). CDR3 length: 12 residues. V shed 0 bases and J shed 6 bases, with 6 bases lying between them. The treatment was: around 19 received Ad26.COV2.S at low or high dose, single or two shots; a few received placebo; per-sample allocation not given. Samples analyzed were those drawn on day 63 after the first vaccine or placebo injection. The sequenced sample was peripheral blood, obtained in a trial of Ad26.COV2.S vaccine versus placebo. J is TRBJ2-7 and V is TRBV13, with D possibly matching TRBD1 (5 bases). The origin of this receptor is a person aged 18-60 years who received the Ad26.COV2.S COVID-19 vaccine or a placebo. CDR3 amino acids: CASSLGQGEQYF. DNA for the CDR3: TGTGCCAGCAGCTTAGGGCAGGGCGAGCAGTACTTC.